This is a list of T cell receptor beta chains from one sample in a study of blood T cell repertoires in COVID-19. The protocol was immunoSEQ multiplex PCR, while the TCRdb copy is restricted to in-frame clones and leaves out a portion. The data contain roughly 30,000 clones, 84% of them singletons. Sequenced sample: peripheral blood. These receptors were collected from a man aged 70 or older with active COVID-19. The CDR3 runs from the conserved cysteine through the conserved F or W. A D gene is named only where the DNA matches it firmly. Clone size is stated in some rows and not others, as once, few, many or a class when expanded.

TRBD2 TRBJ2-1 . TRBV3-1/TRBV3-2 TGTGCCAGCAGCCGACTAGCGGGGGGGTACAATGAGCAGTTCTTC CASSRLAGGYNEQFF
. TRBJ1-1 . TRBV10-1 TGCGCCAGCAGACAAAGGGGTAACACTGAAGCTTTCTTT CASRQRGNTEAFF
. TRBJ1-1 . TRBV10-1 TGCGCCAGCAGCCGGGACAACGGGGCCACTGAAGCTTTCTTT CASSRDNGATEAFF
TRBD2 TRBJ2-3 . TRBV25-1 TGTGCCAGCAGTGAAACTAGCGGGGGGAACGCAGATACGCAGTATTTT CASSETSGGNADTQYF
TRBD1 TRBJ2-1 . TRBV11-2 TGTGCCAGCACACACAGGGGCCTAAACAATGAGCAGTTCTTC CASTHRGLNNEQFF
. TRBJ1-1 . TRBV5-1 TGCGCCAGCAGCTTAATATACAGGGACACTGAAGCTTTCTTT CASSLIYRDTEAFF
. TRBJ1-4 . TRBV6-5 TGTGCCAGCATTTTCGGGGAAAGGCTGTTTTTT CASIFGERLFF
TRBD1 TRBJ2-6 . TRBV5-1 TGCGCCAGCAGCCCCGGTCCGGGACAGGCCTTTTCTGGGGCCAACGTCCTGACTTTC CASSPGPGQAFSGANVLTF
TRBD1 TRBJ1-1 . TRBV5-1 TGCGCCAGCGGGAACAGGGGGCAGAACACTGAAGCTTTCTTT CASGNRGQNTEAFF
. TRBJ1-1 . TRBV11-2 TGTGCCAGCAGCGCGGGGGGGAACACTGAAGCTTTCTTT CASSAGGNTEAFF
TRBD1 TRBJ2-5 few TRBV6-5 TGTGCCAGCAGATCTGAGACAGGGCGGTCGGAGACCCAGTACTTC CASRSETGRSETQYF
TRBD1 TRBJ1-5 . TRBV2 TGTGCCAGCAGAGGGACAGGGGTTAAGAGCAATCAGCCCCAGCATTTT CASRGTGVKSNQPQHF
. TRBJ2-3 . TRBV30 TGTGCCTGGAGTGTATCCGGTAAACCCTTCGGGGATACGCAGTATTTT CAWSVSGKPFGDTQYF
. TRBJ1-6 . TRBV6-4 TGTGCCAGCAGTCGTGAGGGCTCCTATAATTCACCCCTCCACTTT CASSREGSYNSPLHF
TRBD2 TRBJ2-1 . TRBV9 TGTGCCAGCAGGGAGACTAGCGGGGGAGGTGAGCAGTTCTTC CASRETSGGGEQFF
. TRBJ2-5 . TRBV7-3 TGTGCCAGCAGCTTAATGGCAGGGGCGGCAGAGACCCAGTACTTC CASSLMAGAAETQYF